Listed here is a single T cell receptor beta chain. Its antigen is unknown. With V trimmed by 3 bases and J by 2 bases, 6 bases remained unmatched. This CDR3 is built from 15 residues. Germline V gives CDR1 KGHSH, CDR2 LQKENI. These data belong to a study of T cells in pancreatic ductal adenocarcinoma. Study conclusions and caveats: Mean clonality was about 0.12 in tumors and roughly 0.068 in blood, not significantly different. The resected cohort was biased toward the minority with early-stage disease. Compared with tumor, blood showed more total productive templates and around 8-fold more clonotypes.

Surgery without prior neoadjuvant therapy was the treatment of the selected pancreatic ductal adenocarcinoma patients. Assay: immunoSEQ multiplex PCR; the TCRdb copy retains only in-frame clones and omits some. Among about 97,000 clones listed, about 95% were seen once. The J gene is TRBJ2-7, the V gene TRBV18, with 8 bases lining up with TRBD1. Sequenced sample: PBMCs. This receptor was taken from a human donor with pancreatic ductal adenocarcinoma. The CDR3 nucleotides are TGTGCCAGCTCACCCGGGACAGGTTACCCCTACGAGCAGTACTTC. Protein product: CASSPGTGYPYEQYF.